This TCR beta chain was sequenced for a study of blood T cell repertoires in COVID-19. For the study at large: The United States, Italy and Spain supplied acute and convalescent COVID-19 samples. PBMCs, B-cell-depleted T cells, or T cells were the source of the cDNA or gDNA that made up the material.

In the study's own analysis: It was from reference gene primer amplification that nucleated cell counts were estimated. Profiled with immunoSEQ multiplex PCR; TCRdb holds only in-frame clones, not every one. Clone size and the V and J calls come from that table; the DNA yielded D and trimming. Of about 64,000 clones in the sample, roughly 93% were seen once. This clone occurred once. Trimming took 3 bases from V and 0 from J; bases not matched to a gene: 5. The CDR3 covers 17 residues. The V gene's germline CDR1 is WNHNN and CDR2 SYGVQD (reference sequence). What was sequenced was peripheral blood. This clonotype was obtained from a human donor in a cohort sampled during active COVID-19. This chain uses TRBV10-1 with TRBJ2-2; 9 nucleotides agree with TRBD2. DNA of the CDR3: TGCGCCAGCAGTGAAGCAGGACTAGCGACGAACACCGGGGAGCTGTTTTTT. Protein: CASSEAGLATNTGELFF.